The rows below give T cell receptor beta chains drawn from one sample of a study of pediatric ulcerative colitis. Produced via immunoSEQ multiplex PCR; TCRdb's table is partial and in-frame only. The sample has fewer than 12,000 clones; roughly 80% are singletons. The material sequenced was gut tissue. The origin of the receptors is a girl aged 5-17 years who was a control in a study of pediatric ulcerative colitis. Both conserved end residues are part of each CDR3. A D gene is named only where the DNA matches it firmly. The size entry is marked missing in some rows and otherwise reads once, few, many or a size class.

clone_size: -; j_call: TRBJ2-7; d_call: TRBD2; v_call: TRBV27; cdr3_nt: TGTGCCAGCAGTTTAAAGGGCGGGAGGGCCCGATTCCCATACGAGCAGTACTTC; cdr3_aa: CASSLKGGRARFPYEQYF
clone_size: -; j_call: TRBJ1-1; d_call: -; v_call: TRBV10-3; cdr3_nt: TGTGCCATCAGTGATTCAGGGCCGACTGAAGCTTTCTTT; cdr3_aa: CAISDSGPTEAFF
clone_size: few; j_call: TRBJ2-1; d_call: TRBD1; v_call: TRBV6-4; cdr3_nt: TGTGCCAGCAGTGACGGACAGGGGGATTCCAATGAGCAGTTCTTC; cdr3_aa: CASSDGQGDSNEQFF
clone_size: -; j_call: TRBJ1-5; d_call: -; v_call: TRBV10-3; cdr3_nt: TGTGCCATCGCCAGACAGTTGGATCAGCCCCAGCATTTT; cdr3_aa: CAIARQLDQPQHF
clone_size: -; j_call: TRBJ2-7; d_call: -; v_call: TRBV7-9; cdr3_nt: TGTGCCAGCAGCCGGGACTCTTTTGGGTACGAGCAGTACTTC; cdr3_aa: CASSRDSFGYEQYF
clone_size: -; j_call: TRBJ2-5; d_call: -; v_call: TRBV9; cdr3_nt: TGTGCCAGCAGCCCACCGTACCAAGAGACCCAGTACTTC; cdr3_aa: CASSPPYQETQYF
clone_size: -; j_call: TRBJ1-4; d_call: -; v_call: TRBV6-5; cdr3_nt: TGTGCCAGCAGTGCATTCCAGGGACCTAATGAAAAACTGTTTTTT; cdr3_aa: CASSAFQGPNEKLFF
clone_size: -; j_call: TRBJ2-5; d_call: -; v_call: TRBV28; cdr3_nt: TGTGCCAGCAGTTATGAGTCTACTTGGACCCAGTACTTC; cdr3_aa: CASSYESTWTQYF
clone_size: -; j_call: TRBJ2-5; d_call: -; v_call: TRBV7-9; cdr3_nt: TGTGCCAGCAGCTCCGCCGTGGGAGAGACCCAGTACTTC; cdr3_aa: CASSSAVGETQYF
clone_size: medium-sized; j_call: TRBJ2-7; d_call: -; v_call: TRBV5-5; cdr3_nt: TGTGCCAGCAGCTCCTACGGGGTGGGGTACTCCTACGAGCAGTACTTC; cdr3_aa: CASSSYGVGYSYEQYF
clone_size: -; j_call: TRBJ2-1; d_call: TRBD2; v_call: TRBV28; cdr3_nt: TGTGCCAGCAGTTCCGTAGCGGGAGGGCCTCGGGGTGAGCAGTTCTTC; cdr3_aa: CASSSVAGGPRGEQFF
clone_size: once; j_call: TRBJ2-2; d_call: -; v_call: TRBV19; cdr3_nt: TGTGCCAGTAGTATCAACGGGGTCACCGGGGAGCTGTTTTTT; cdr3_aa: CASSINGVTGELFF
clone_size: once; j_call: TRBJ2-1; d_call: -; v_call: TRBV29-1; cdr3_nt: TGCAGCGTTGAAGTTACGGGAGCTTACAATGAGCAGTTCTTC; cdr3_aa: CSVEVTGAYNEQFF
clone_size: -; j_call: TRBJ2-2; d_call: TRBD1; v_call: TRBV5-8; cdr3_nt: TGTGCCAGCAGCGCGGGACAGGGGCTTCGGTCCGGGGAGCTGTTTTTT; cdr3_aa: CASSAGQGLRSGELFF
clone_size: -; j_call: TRBJ1-1; d_call: -; v_call: TRBV2; cdr3_nt: TGTGCCATCACACTATTGGGCCTGAACACTGAAGCTTTCTTT; cdr3_aa: CAITLLGLNTEAFF
clone_size: -; j_call: TRBJ1-4; d_call: -; v_call: TRBV6-1; cdr3_nt: TGTGCCAGCACACAGGGCGCCGCTAATGAAAAACTGTTTTTT; cdr3_aa: CASTQGAANEKLFF
clone_size: -; j_call: TRBJ1-5; d_call: -; v_call: TRBV5-6; cdr3_nt: TGTGCCAGCAGCCCCGGGGGGCGCCCCGATCAGCCCCAGCATTTT; cdr3_aa: CASSPGGRPDQPQHF
clone_size: -; j_call: TRBJ2-5; d_call: -; v_call: TRBV28; cdr3_nt: TGTGCCAGCAGTTACCACGGGGCTGCACAAGAGACCCAGTACTTC; cdr3_aa: CASSYHGAAQETQYF
clone_size: -; j_call: TRBJ1-5; d_call: -; v_call: TRBV4-3; cdr3_nt: TGCGCCAGCAGCCAGTGGGTAATCAGCAATCAGCCCCAGCATTTT; cdr3_aa: CASSQWVISNQPQHF
clone_size: -; j_call: TRBJ2-7; d_call: -; v_call: TRBV5-4; cdr3_nt: TGTGCCTCTTCCTGGCAGGGGGGTTCCTACGAGCAGTACTTC; cdr3_aa: CASSWQGGSYEQYF
clone_size: -; j_call: TRBJ2-7; d_call: -; v_call: TRBV30; cdr3_nt: TGTGCCTGGGCCTGGGGGGAGGAGCGCGAGCAGTACTTC; cdr3_aa: CAWAWGEEREQYF
clone_size: -; j_call: TRBJ2-7; d_call: -; v_call: TRBV27; cdr3_nt: TGTGCCAGCAGTTTTCTGACTCGAACGCCTGCCTACGAGCAGTACTTC; cdr3_aa: CASSFLTRTPAYEQYF
clone_size: -; j_call: TRBJ2-1; d_call: -; v_call: TRBV12-5; cdr3_nt: TGTGCTAGTGGTTTGGCTCCAACAGGGACGAATGAGCAGTTCTTC; cdr3_aa: CASGLAPTGTNEQFF
clone_size: -; j_call: TRBJ2-7; d_call: TRBD2; v_call: TRBV7-2; cdr3_nt: TGTGCCAGCAGCTTAGGTGTTGCGGGGACTAACCGACCCTACGAGCAGTACTTC; cdr3_aa: CASSLGVAGTNRPYEQYF
clone_size: -; j_call: TRBJ2-7; d_call: -; v_call: TRBV10-3; cdr3_nt: TGTGCCATCAGTGACGGCAGTACCTACGAGCAGTACTTC; cdr3_aa: CAISDGSTYEQYF
clone_size: few; j_call: TRBJ1-1; d_call: -; v_call: TRBV11-2; cdr3_nt: TGTGCCAGCAGCCCGTCGGGGAGCTCTGAAGCTTTCTTT; cdr3_aa: CASSPSGSSEAFF
clone_size: once; j_call: TRBJ2-5; d_call: -; v_call: TRBV5-8; cdr3_nt: TGTGCCAGCCCCTTGTACTACAGGGAGTACTTC; cdr3_aa: CASPLYYREYF
clone_size: once; j_call: TRBJ1-5; d_call: -; v_call: TRBV27; cdr3_nt: TGTGCCAGCAGCCCCAGGGGCCTTTATAGCAATCAGCCCCAGCATTTT; cdr3_aa: CASSPRGLYSNQPQHF
clone_size: -; j_call: TRBJ2-1; d_call: TRBD2; v_call: TRBV5-1; cdr3_nt: TGCGCCAGCAGCACGGGACTAGCGGGAGGGGGAGATGAGCAGTTCTTC; cdr3_aa: CASSTGLAGGGDEQFF
clone_size: -; j_call: TRBJ2-1; d_call: TRBD2; v_call: TRBV18; cdr3_nt: TGTGCCAGCTCCCCGGGGGGGGTTGGTCAGAATGAGCAGTTCTTC; cdr3_aa: CASSPGGVGQNEQFF
clone_size: few; j_call: TRBJ1-1; d_call: -; v_call: TRBV20-1; cdr3_nt: TGCAGTGCTAGAGATGACGGGAGAGCTTTCTTT; cdr3_aa: CSARDDGRAFF
clone_size: -; j_call: TRBJ2-1; d_call: -; v_call: TRBV2; cdr3_nt: TGTGCCAGCAGGCGAGGAAGGGGGGTCGACAATGAGCAGTTCTTC; cdr3_aa: CASRRGRGVDNEQFF
clone_size: -; j_call: TRBJ2-1; d_call: TRBD2; v_call: TRBV5-6; cdr3_nt: TGTGCCAGCAGCTTGTCGGGAGGGCCCTATGAGCAGTTCTTC; cdr3_aa: CASSLSGGPYEQFF
clone_size: -; j_call: TRBJ2-3; d_call: TRBD2; v_call: TRBV5-4; cdr3_nt: TGTGCCAGCAGCTTATGGACTAGCGGCTACACAGATACGCAGTATTTT; cdr3_aa: CASSLWTSGYTDTQYF
clone_size: -; j_call: TRBJ2-4; d_call: -; v_call: TRBV2; cdr3_nt: TGTGCCGCCCGAGGGACAGCCAAAAACATTCAGTACTTC; cdr3_aa: CAARGTAKNIQYF
clone_size: -; j_call: TRBJ1-1; d_call: -; v_call: TRBV28; cdr3_nt: TGTGCCAGCAGTTTGGCAGGGGCGGTGGGCACTGAAGCTTTCTTT; cdr3_aa: CASSLAGAVGTEAFF
clone_size: -; j_call: TRBJ2-4; d_call: TRBD2; v_call: TRBV7-8; cdr3_nt: TGTGCCAGCAGCCCCTTTACGGGGGGCAAAAACATTCAGTACTTC; cdr3_aa: CASSPFTGGKNIQYF
clone_size: medium-sized; j_call: TRBJ2-5; d_call: -; v_call: TRBV5-1; cdr3_nt: TGCGCCAGCAGCTTAGGTGGGGTGCAAGAGACCCAGTACTTC; cdr3_aa: CASSLGGVQETQYF
clone_size: -; j_call: TRBJ1-2; d_call: -; v_call: TRBV29-1; cdr3_nt: TGCAGCGTTGGGATTCAGGCGGAGTATGGCTACACCTTC; cdr3_aa: CSVGIQAEYGYTF
clone_size: once; j_call: TRBJ1-1; d_call: -; v_call: TRBV9; cdr3_nt: TGTGCCAGCAGCACCTCTATCGGCTCGAACACTGAAGCTTTCTTT; cdr3_aa: CASSTSIGSNTEAFF
clone_size: -; j_call: TRBJ1-2; d_call: -; v_call: TRBV6-5; cdr3_nt: TGTGCCAGCAGTGATAACCCCCCCGCGACTGGCTACACCTTC; cdr3_aa: CASSDNPPATGYTF
clone_size: -; j_call: TRBJ2-4; d_call: -; v_call: TRBV7-4; cdr3_nt: TGTGCCAGCACGGGTACTGAAGCCAAAAACATTCAGTACTTC; cdr3_aa: CASTGTEAKNIQYF
clone_size: -; j_call: TRBJ2-1; d_call: TRBD2; v_call: TRBV30; cdr3_nt: TGTGCCTGGAGCCCCCACCTTCCCACTAGCGGGGTTTACAATGAGCAGTTCTTC; cdr3_aa: CAWSPHLPTSGVYNEQFF
clone_size: once; j_call: TRBJ2-3; d_call: TRBD1; v_call: TRBV6-4; cdr3_nt: TGTGCCAGCAGTGAAGGACAGGGGGCAGATACGCAGTATTTT; cdr3_aa: CASSEGQGADTQYF
clone_size: few; j_call: TRBJ1-1; d_call: -; v_call: TRBV9; cdr3_nt: TGTGCCAGCAGCGAGGGGGTATACACTGAAGCTTTCTTT; cdr3_aa: CASSEGVYTEAFF
clone_size: -; j_call: TRBJ2-1; d_call: -; v_call: TRBV5-1; cdr3_nt: TGCGCCAGCAGCTTAGCTTCGAAAAGCTCCTACAATGAGCAGTTCTTC; cdr3_aa: CASSLASKSSYNEQFF
clone_size: -; j_call: TRBJ2-1; d_call: TRBD1; v_call: TRBV7-9; cdr3_nt: TGTGCCAGCAGCCCAACCCGAGGACAGGACCATGAGCAGTTCTTC; cdr3_aa: CASSPTRGQDHEQFF
clone_size: -; j_call: TRBJ2-5; d_call: TRBD1; v_call: TRBV6-1; cdr3_nt: TGTGCCAGCAGTGGGAGCCTGGACAGGGGACGTAGTGAGACCCAGTACTTC; cdr3_aa: CASSGSLDRGRSETQYF
clone_size: -; j_call: TRBJ2-7; d_call: TRBD2; v_call: TRBV7-3; cdr3_nt: TGTGCCAGCAGCACACACCGGGAGGCCGAGCAGTACTTC; cdr3_aa: CASSTHREAEQYF
clone_size: -; j_call: TRBJ1-2; d_call: TRBD1; v_call: TRBV11-3; cdr3_nt: TGTGCCAGCAGATCGCCGGGACAGTCCTATGGCTACACCTTC; cdr3_aa: CASRSPGQSYGYTF
clone_size: few; j_call: TRBJ2-3; d_call: -; v_call: TRBV7-2; cdr3_nt: TGTGCCAGCAGCTTAGGAGCGGCAGGGGGGGATACGCAGTATTTT; cdr3_aa: CASSLGAAGGDTQYF
clone_size: -; j_call: TRBJ2-2; d_call: -; v_call: TRBV10-3; cdr3_nt: TGTGCCATCAGTGGCCCCCACAGGAGCACCGGGGAGCTGTTTTTT; cdr3_aa: CAISGPHRSTGELFF
clone_size: few; j_call: TRBJ2-2; d_call: -; v_call: TRBV7-3; cdr3_nt: TGTGCCAGCAGCTTACTGGGCGGGAACACCGGGGAGCTGTTTTTT; cdr3_aa: CASSLLGGNTGELFF
clone_size: once; j_call: TRBJ2-1; d_call: TRBD2; v_call: TRBV4-3; cdr3_nt: TGCGCCAGCAGCCAAGAAGTGGGACTAGCTATAGACAATGAGCAGTTCTTC; cdr3_aa: CASSQEVGLAIDNEQFF
clone_size: -; j_call: TRBJ2-1; d_call: TRBD2; v_call: TRBV14; cdr3_nt: TGTGCCAGCAGCCAGTCTAGCGGCAGCTCCTACAATGAGCAGTTCTTC; cdr3_aa: CASSQSSGSSYNEQFF